This T cell receptor (beta chain) originates from a study of cytomegalovirus exposure and HLA in healthy donors. For the study at large: Drawn from HLA-typed donors, 83 million or so unique TCRs were held in an early data release. The study, taken as a whole, reports: Analyzed later, association rates of TCRs varied across HLA loci, with DRB1 most and HLA-C fewest. Rarity held for most TCR sequences, but there were some public TCRs that occurred in many donors. In an earlier analysis, about 87% or about 30%: the productive usage of most TCR beta V segments.

This clone was counted between two and nine times. Its target is unknown. It was with 60 Vbeta and 13 Jbeta primers that the PCR ran. This table comes from immunoSEQ multiplex PCR, and its TCRdb copy is limited to in-frame clones, with some not included. The repertoire holds some 86,000 clones, with around 71% as singletons. The V and J ends lost 4 bases and 3 bases respectively, with 13 bases between them. CDR3 length: 14 residues. CDR1 is SGHRS, CDR2 YFSETQ, per germline. This clonotype was obtained from a man aged 25-40 years in good health and CMV-seronegative. V gene TRBV5-1 combines with J gene TRBJ1-1, with a tentative D call TRBD1 (6 bases). Sequencing was performed on PBMCs. The CDR3 coding sequence is TGCGCCAGCAGCGACAAGACAGGAGACACTGAAGCTTTCTTT. As protein: CASSDKTGDTEAFF.